The subject of this entry is one T cell receptor (beta chain). In this sample, this clonotype turned up a few times. There is no known antigen for this receptor. Base qualities were left out, and no much larger clone turns up one base away. The sample is drawn from a study of T cells after yellow fever vaccination (dated by TCRdb to between 2018 and 2021). At the level of the whole study: Libraries from fractions with low cell numbers were prepared with the SMART-Seq v4 Ultra Low Input RNA kit. To track T-cell clones before and after primary and booster YFV17D yellow fever vaccination, bulk TCR alpha and beta repertoires were sequenced longitudinally. The cohort comprised two healthy male donors, one aged 18 to 30 and one aged 30 to 40 years. Blood was collected at multiple timepoints before and after primary and secondary immunization, and bulk PBMC replicates and cell subsets were isolated.

Its CDR3 holds 15 amino acids, cysteine through phenylalanine. Only CDR3 DNA remains: 45 bases, in frame from the first base. From the germline V gene, CDR1 is SGHDT and CDR2 is YYEEEE. V is cut back by 4 bases and J by 3 bases, with 5 bases in the junction unmatched. The treatment or condition label for this specimen denotes: live attenuated yellow fever vaccine strain. A standard Ficoll-Paque protocol was used to isolate PBMCs from peripheral blood. CD4 and CD8 T-cell fractions were isolated with Dynabeads CD4 and CD8 positive selection kits. RNA was extracted with TriZol from bulk PBMCs, CD4 and CD8 fractions, and dextramer-positive and dextramer-negative fractions. Sequencing was performed on an Illumina NovaSeq 6000. Synthesis of TCR cDNA relied on 5'RACE template switching, a step that introduced a universal primer site along with unique molecular identifiers. cDNA synthesis was primed from both the TCR alpha and TCR beta constant segments. Library amplification used two PCR steps, and the second PCR step added sample barcodes and sequencing adapters. Sequencing of libraries was performed on Illumina HiSeq 2500 (2x100 bp) or NovaSeq (2x150 bp). For the original study's pipeline: Demultiplexing of reads and collapsing into UMI consensus sequences were performed with MIGEC, and V(D)J alignment was carried out with MiXCR. Vaccine-responding clonotypes were identified with edgeR using replicate PBMC samples, with FDR below 0.01 and a log2 fold change above 5 up to day 15 being required. Bulk clonotypes were assigned CD4 or CD8 identity according to which sequenced CD4 or CD8 repertoire held them at higher abundance. The public sequencing data were trimmed at Q25 with fastp and processed into clonotypes with MiXCR by TCRdb, which kept only in-frame beta chains. A single entry per CDR3 protein holds the most common genes and DNA from its merged rows. TCRdb, rather than the study authors, made the V and J calls. The sample table holds around 260,000 distinct CDR3 sequences, of which around 4.9% were seen once. Roughly 3.5% of the sample is held by the ten biggest clonotypes.

On the study overall, not on this receptor specifically: FACS-sorted repertoires could contain abundant contaminating clonotypes from the bulk population, so computational filtering was required. Compared with the primary T-cell response, the secondary T-cell response was weaker but faster, peaking on day 5 rather than day 15. Because only a couple of donors were included in the study, the extent to which the findings can be generalized is limited. A small share of clonotypes occurred in both CD4 and CD8 compartments, likely arising from convergent recombination. After the booster, most clones that had expanded after primary vaccination were detected again (approximately 97% of CD4 and around 88% of CD8), suggesting broad maintenance of memory.

This clonotype was obtained from a young man who received the YFV17D yellow fever vaccine. The V gene is TRBV5-6 and the J gene is TRBJ2-1; TRBD1 lines up with 9 middle nucleotides. The input for sequencing was CD4+ T cells sorted from PBMCs, taken on the day of the yellow fever booster vaccination. The CDR3 loop reads CASSRDRGYYNEQFF. The sequenced DNA: TGTGCCAGCAGCCGCGACAGGGGGTACTACAATGAGCAGTTCTTC.